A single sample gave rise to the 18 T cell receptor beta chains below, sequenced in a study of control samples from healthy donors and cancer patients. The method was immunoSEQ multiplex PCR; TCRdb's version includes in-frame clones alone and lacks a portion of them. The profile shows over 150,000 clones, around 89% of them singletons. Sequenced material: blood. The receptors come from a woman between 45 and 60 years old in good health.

CDR3 sequence reads: CAWSARGTFNSNQPQHF. In nucleotides, the CDR3 is TGTGCCTGGAGTGCCCGAGGGACATTTAATAGCAATCAGCCCCAGCATTTT. The chain uses TRBV30 and TRBJ1-5; D may be TRBD1 (6 bases). The V gene's germline CDR1 is GTSNPN and CDR2 SVGIG (reference sequence). Trimming left V 1 base short and J 0 bases short, with 16 bases between. The CDR3 sequence is 17 residues long.

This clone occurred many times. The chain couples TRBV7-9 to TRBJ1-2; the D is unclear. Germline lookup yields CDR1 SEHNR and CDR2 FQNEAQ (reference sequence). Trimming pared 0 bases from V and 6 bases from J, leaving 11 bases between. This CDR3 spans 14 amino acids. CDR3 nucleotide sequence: TGTGCCAGCAGCTTAGCGCAATGGTCTGATGGCTACACCTTC. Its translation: CASSLAQWSDGYTF.

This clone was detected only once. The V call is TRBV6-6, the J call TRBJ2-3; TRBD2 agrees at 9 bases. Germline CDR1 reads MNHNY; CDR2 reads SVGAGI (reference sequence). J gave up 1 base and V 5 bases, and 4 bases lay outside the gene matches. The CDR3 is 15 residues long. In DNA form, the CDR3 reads TGTGCCAGCAGTGCCAGACTAGCGGGCACAGATACGCAGTATTTT. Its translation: CASSARLAGTDTQYF.

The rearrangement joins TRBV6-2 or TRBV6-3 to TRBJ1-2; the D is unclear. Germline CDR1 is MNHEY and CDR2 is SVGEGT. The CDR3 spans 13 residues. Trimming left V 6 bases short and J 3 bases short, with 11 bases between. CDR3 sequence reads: CASSEKLHYGYTF. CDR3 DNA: TGTGCCAGCAGCGAAAAGCTCCACTATGGCTACACCTTC.

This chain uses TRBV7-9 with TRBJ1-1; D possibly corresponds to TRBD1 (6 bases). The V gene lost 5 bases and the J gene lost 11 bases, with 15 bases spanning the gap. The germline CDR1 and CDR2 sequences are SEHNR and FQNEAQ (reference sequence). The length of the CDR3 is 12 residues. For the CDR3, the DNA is TGTGCCAGCAGCCCAGGGGTGGAACACGCTTTCTTT. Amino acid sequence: CASSPGVEHAFF.

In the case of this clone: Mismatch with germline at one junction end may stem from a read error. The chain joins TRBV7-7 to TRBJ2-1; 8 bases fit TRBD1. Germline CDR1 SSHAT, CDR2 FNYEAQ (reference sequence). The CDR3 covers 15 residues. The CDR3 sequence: CASSLGQGRQNEQFF. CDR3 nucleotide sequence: TGTGCTAGCAGCCTCGGACAGGGTCGTCAAAATGAGCAGTTCTTC.

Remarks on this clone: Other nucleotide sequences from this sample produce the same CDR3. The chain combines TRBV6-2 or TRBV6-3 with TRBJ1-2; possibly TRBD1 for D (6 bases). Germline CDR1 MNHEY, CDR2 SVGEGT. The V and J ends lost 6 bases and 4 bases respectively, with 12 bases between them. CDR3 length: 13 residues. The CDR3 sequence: CASSLGQTYGYTF. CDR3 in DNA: TGTGCCAGCAGCCTAGGACAGACCTATGGCTACACCTTC.

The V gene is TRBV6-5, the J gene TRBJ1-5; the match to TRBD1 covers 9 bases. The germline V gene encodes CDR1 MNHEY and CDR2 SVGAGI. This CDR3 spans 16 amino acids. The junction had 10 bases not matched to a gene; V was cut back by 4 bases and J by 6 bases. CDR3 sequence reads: CASSSTGWTGVQPQHF. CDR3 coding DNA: TGTGCCAGCAGTTCCACGGGGTGGACAGGGGTTCAGCCCCAGCATTTT.

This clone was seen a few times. CDR3 protein: CAWSQGRGQPQHF. The CDR3 DNA reads as TGTGCCTGGAGCCAGGGTAGGGGACAGCCCCAGCATTTT. The gene calls are TRBV30 and TRBJ1-5, with D possibly being TRBD1 (5 bases). CDR3 length: 13 amino acids. Germline-derived CDR1 and CDR2 are GTSNPN and SVGIG (reference sequence). V was pared by 3 bases and J by 7 bases, with 13 bases between.

CDR3: CASSREQGNNSPLHF. CDR3 sequence (DNA): TGTGCCAGCAGCCGGGAACAGGGTAATAATTCACCCCTCCACTTT. The chain is built from TRBV5-6 and TRBJ1-6; TRBD1 might be the D (6 bases). CDR1 SGHDT and CDR2 YYEEEE come from the germline V gene. The CDR3 totals 15 residues. Trimming cost V 4 bases and J 5 bases, with 13 bases left between them.

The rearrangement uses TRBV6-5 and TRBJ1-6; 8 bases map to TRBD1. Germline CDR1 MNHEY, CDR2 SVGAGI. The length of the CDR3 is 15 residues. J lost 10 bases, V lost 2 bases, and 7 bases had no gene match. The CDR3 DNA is TGTGCCAGCAGTTACACACCGGACAGGGTATCACCCCTCCACTTT. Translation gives CASSYTPDRVSPLHF.

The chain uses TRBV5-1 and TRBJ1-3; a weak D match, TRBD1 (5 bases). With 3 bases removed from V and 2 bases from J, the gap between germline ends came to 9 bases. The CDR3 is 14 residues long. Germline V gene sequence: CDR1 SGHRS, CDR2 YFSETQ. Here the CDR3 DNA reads TGCGCCAGCAGCTACACAGGAACTGGAAACACCATATATTTT. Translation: CASSYTGTGNTIYF.

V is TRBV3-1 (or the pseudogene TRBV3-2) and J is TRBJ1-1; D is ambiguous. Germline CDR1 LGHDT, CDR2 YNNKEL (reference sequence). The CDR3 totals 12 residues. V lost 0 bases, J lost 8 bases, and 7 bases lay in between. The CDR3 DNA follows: TGTGCCAGCAGCCAAGACAGGAGGGAAGCTTTCTTT. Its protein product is CASSQDRREAFF.

CDR3 residues: CASSPQTGPPHVLTF. The CDR3 DNA reads as TGTGCCAGCAGTCCCCAGACAGGACCCCCTCACGTCCTGACTTTC. V gene TRBV6-5 combines with J gene TRBJ2-6, with D possibly TRBD1 on 6 matching bases. Trimming pared 5 bases from V and 11 bases from J, leaving 19 bases between. CDR1 and CDR2 (germline): MNHEY, SVGAGI. The CDR3 has 15 amino acids.

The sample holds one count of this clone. CDR3 nucleotide sequence: TGTGCCAGCAGCTTAAGCCAGGTACACACTGAAGCTTTCTTT. Protein: CASSLSQVHTEAFF. The chain has TRBV7-7 and TRBJ1-1; D remains ambiguous. Trimming took 2 bases from V and 3 from J, leaving 10 bases between them. This CDR3 has 14 amino acids. Germline lookup yields CDR1 SSHAT and CDR2 FNYEAQ (reference sequence).

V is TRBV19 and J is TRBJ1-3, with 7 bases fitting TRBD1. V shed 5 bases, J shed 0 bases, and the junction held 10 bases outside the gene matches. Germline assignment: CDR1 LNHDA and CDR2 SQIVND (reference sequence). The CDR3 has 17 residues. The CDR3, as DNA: TGTGCCAGTAGTCCCCGGGACAGCTACCACTCTGGAAACACCATATATTTT. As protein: CASSPRDSYHSGNTIYF.

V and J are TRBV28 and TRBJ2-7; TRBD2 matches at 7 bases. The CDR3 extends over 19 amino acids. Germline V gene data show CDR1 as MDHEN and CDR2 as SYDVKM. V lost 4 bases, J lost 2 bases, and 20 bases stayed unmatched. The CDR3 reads CASSSSGRAPSGGTYEQYF. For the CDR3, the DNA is TGTGCCAGCAGTTCCTCGGGGAGGGCTCCTTCGGGAGGCACCTACGAGCAGTACTTC.

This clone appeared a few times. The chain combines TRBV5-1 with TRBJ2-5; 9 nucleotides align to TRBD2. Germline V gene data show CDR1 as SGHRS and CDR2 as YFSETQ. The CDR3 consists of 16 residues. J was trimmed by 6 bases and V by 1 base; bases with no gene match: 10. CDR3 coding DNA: TGCGCCAGCAGCTTGAGTACGCGGGGGGGTGAAAAGACCCAGTACTTC. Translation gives CASSLSTRGGEKTQYF.